This passage covers 24 T cell receptor beta chains from one sample sequenced in a study of response to subunit inactivated influenza vaccine (dated by TCRdb to 2017 to 2018). Preparation of the library involved RT-PCR. Sequenced on an Illumina HiSeq 2500. The public reads were reanalyzed by TCRdb: fastp trimming at Q25, MiXCR alignment, in-frame beta chains only. Each CDR3 protein gets just one entry, which takes the most common genes and DNA from the rows behind it. In this sample the table shows roughly 540,000 distinct CDR3 sequences, roughly 23% of which occur a single time. The leading ten clones occupy around 2.8% of the sample. The same sample was also used in a study of T cells expressing NK-cell markers. As the second paper documents: TCR beta cDNA libraries were prepared using 5'RACE template switching, which introduced a universal primer site and unique molecular identifiers.

The sequencing here drew on CD4+ T cells sorted from PBMCs, taken 11 to 12 days after vaccination. These receptors were obtained from a man in his fifties or sixties who received an inactivated influenza vaccine. Donor details come from another sample of the same person, matched by shared clones.

J is TRBJ1-4 and V is TRBV5-5; D is ambiguous. The germline V and J ends were trimmed by 4 bases and 8 bases, with 15 bases remaining between them. CDR1 is SGHKS and CDR2 is YYEKEE in the germline V gene (reference sequence). The CDR3 extends over 14 amino acids. The CDR3 protein is CASSREVVEEKLFF. The DNA for the CDR3 is TGTGCCAGCAGCCGAGAAGTAGTGGAGGAAAAACTGTTTTTT. The full variable domain, its missing parts supplied by reference TRBV5-5 and TRBJ1-4, is DAGVTQSPTHLIKTRGQQVTLRCSPISGHKSVSWYQQVLGQGPQFIFQYYEKEERGRGNFPDRFSARQFPNYSSELNVNALLLGDSALYLCASSREVVEEKLFFGSGTQLSVL.

The chain couples TRBV6-2 or TRBV6-3 to TRBJ1-2; D ambiguous. Germline lookup yields CDR1 MNHEY and CDR2 SVGEGT. The CDR3 runs 14 residues. Trimming removed 7 bases at V and 2 bases at J, with 14 bases between. The CDR3 loop is CASTSDGRNYGYTF. For the CDR3, the DNA is TGTGCCAGCACCTCGGACGGTCGCAACTATGGCTACACCTTC.

This chain joins TRBV4-3 and TRBJ1-1; no definite D call. CDR3 length: 13 residues. V shed 0 bases and J shed 3 bases, with 5 bases lying between them. The germline V gene has CDR1 LGHNA and CDR2 YSLEER. The CDR3 bases are TGCGCCAGCAGCCAAGAACGGTACACTGAAGCTTTCTTT. It codes for CASSQERYTEAFF.

This clonotype appeared a few times. The CDR3 loop is CASSSPPVGIGQFF. CDR3 in DNA: TGTGCCAGCAGCTCCCCTCCGGTGGGAATTGGGCAGTTCTTC. This rearrangement joins TRBV5-6 to TRBJ2-1; D is unclear. CDR1 and CDR2 from the germline V gene are SGHDT and YYEEEE. V lost 3 bases and J lost 12, with 19 bases in between. The CDR3 loop spans 14 amino acids.

The chain links TRBV28 to TRBJ2-2; 7 bases are a match to TRBD1. Looked up from germline, CDR1 is MDHEN and CDR2 is SYDVKM. This CDR3 is built from 14 residues. The V segment lost 6 bases and the J segment 7 bases; nucleotides outside the gene matches: 8. Here the CDR3 DNA reads TGTGCCAGCAGCTCACAGGGACAGTTCGGGGAGCTGTTTTTT. Translated: CASSSQGQFGELFF.

The rearrangement links TRBV11-1 to TRBJ2-6; 9 positions agree with TRBD1. CDR3 length: 19 amino acids. V shed 1 base and J 2 bases; nucleotides not matched to a gene: 9. Per the germline V gene, CDR1 is SGHAT and CDR2 is FQDESV (reference sequence). The CDR3 region is CASSLVGQGFSPGANVLTF. In nucleotides, the CDR3 is TGTGCCAGCAGCTTAGTGGGACAGGGATTTTCTCCTGGGGCCAACGTCCTGACTTTC.

This clonotype was seen a few times. This rearrangement joins TRBV5-1 to TRBJ1-4; TRBD1 is a possible D gene (6 bases). The CDR3 totals 16 residues. Trimming shortened V by 4 bases and J by 3 bases, and 16 bases separated the two germline ends. Per the germline V gene, CDR1 is SGHRS and CDR2 is YFSETQ. The CDR3 DNA sequence: TGCGCCAGCAGCAGCGGCGGGGGCCGTGCTAATGAAAAACTGTTTTTT. It encodes CASSSGGGRANEKLFF. The full variable domain, rest sourced from reference TRBV5-1 and TRBJ1-4, is KAGVTQTPRYLIKTRGQQVTLSCSPISGHRSVSWYQQTPGQGLQFLFEYFSETQRNKGNFPGRFSGRQFSNSRSEMNVSTLELGDSALYLCASSSGGGRANEKLFFGSGTQLSVL.

This clonotype was seen only a few times. The V call is TRBV6-1, the J call TRBJ2-1; 7 bases agree with TRBD1. CDR1 is MNHNS and CDR2 is SASEGT in the germline V gene. J was trimmed by 8 bases and V by 5 bases; bases with no gene match: 6. The CDR3 contains 13 residues. The CDR3 DNA follows: TGTGCCAGCAGTCCGGGGACAGTGTATGAGCAGTTCTTC. Amino acids: CASSPGTVYEQFF.

This clonotype was observed once. The gene calls are TRBV7-8 and TRBJ2-3; tentatively, D is TRBD1 or TRBD2 (5 bases each). Germline loops: CDR1 SGHVS, CDR2 FQNEAQ. Trimming cost V 6 bases and J 2 bases, with 18 bases left between them. CDR3 length: 16 amino acids. The CDR3 DNA follows: TGTGCCAGCAGTCGTCCCCGGGACCAATACACAGATACGCAGTATTTT. It codes for CASSRPRDQYTDTQYF.

In this sample, this clonotype turned up a few times. This chain joins TRBV18 and TRBJ2-1, with 7 bases identical to TRBD2. V was pared by 5 bases and J by 0 bases, with 7 bases of the junction left unmatched. The CDR3 loop spans 16 amino acids. Germline V gene sequence: CDR1 KGHSH, CDR2 LQKENI. The chain's CDR3 is CASSASLAVSYNEQFF. The CDR3 DNA reads TGTGCCAGCTCAGCAAGCCTAGCGGTCTCCTACAATGAGCAGTTCTTC.

This clonotype was seen more than once but under ten times. The V and J genes are TRBV5-5 and TRBJ2-7; a weak D match, TRBD1 (5 bases). Trimming shortened V by 0 bases and J by 3 bases, and 13 bases separated the two germline ends. CDR1 is SGHKS and CDR2 is YYEKEE in the germline V gene (reference sequence). The CDR3 totals 15 residues. The CDR3 region is CASSLGTGRLYEQYF. The CDR3 nucleotides are TGTGCCAGCAGCTTGGGCACAGGCCGCCTCTACGAGCAGTACTTC.

This clonotype showed up just a few times. The V call is TRBV4-2, the J call TRBJ2-4; D gene unclear. The CDR3 consists of 14 residues. V lost 0 bases to trimming and J lost 15 bases, with 18 bases between them. Germline lookup yields CDR1 LGHNA and CDR2 YNFKEQ. CDR3 sequence reads: CASSQDDTLGRSYF. CDR3 bases: TGTGCCAGCAGCCAAGATGACACCCTTGGCCGTTCGTACTTC.

The chain has TRBV10-1 and TRBJ2-5; D call uncertain. Per the germline V gene, CDR1 is WNHNN and CDR2 is SYGVQD (reference sequence). Trimming stripped 0 bases from V and 5 bases from J, with 10 bases between. The CDR3 runs 14 residues. The CDR3 DNA follows: TGCGCCAGCAGTGAGTCGAAGCGTCGGGAGACCCAGTACTTC. Translated, it gives CASSESKRRETQYF.

The V and J genes are TRBV6-1 and TRBJ2-3, with 7 bases aligning to TRBD1. In germline, CDR1 is MNHNS, CDR2 SASEGT. This CDR3 spans 15 amino acids. Unmatched junction bases numbered 7, after V lost 7 bases and J lost 0 bases. The CDR3 DNA follows: TGTGCCAGCAAATACAGGGGCAAGAGCACAGATACGCAGTATTTT. Its translation is CASKYRGKSTDTQYF.

The chain carries TRBV20-1 and TRBJ2-1; 8 bases fit TRBD2. The trim removed 7 bases at V and 3 bases at J, leaving 8 bases unmatched. Germline CDR1 DFQATT, CDR2 SNEGSKA (reference sequence). CDR3 length: 14 amino acids. CDR3 region: CSGMPGLGYNEQFF. DNA of the CDR3: TGCAGTGGTATGCCGGGACTAGGCTACAATGAGCAGTTCTTC.

The CDR3 region has the DNA TGTGCCAGCTCTCGATTACAGGGATGGGACACTGAAGCTTTCTTT. Translating it yields CASSRLQGWDTEAFF. The chain uses TRBV18 and TRBJ1-1, with D possibly TRBD1 on 6 matching bases. CDR1 is KGHSH, CDR2 LQKENI, per germline. Between the trimmed V and J ends, which lost 6 bases and 3 bases, there was a span of 17 bases. The CDR3 runs to 15 residues.

This clonotype was seen a handful of times. The V and J genes are TRBV7-2 and TRBJ2-3, with D possibly being TRBD2 (6 bases). Germline lookup yields CDR1 SGHTA and CDR2 FQGNSA. The ends were cut back, 1 base at V and 9 bases at J, with 14 bases in the middle. The CDR3 has 14 residues. The CDR3 DNA is TGTGCCAGCAGCTTAGGAGGGACTCTACCGACGCAGTATTTT. It is translated as CASSLGGTLPTQYF.

J is TRBJ1-4 and V is TRBV7-9, with D perhaps TRBD1 (6 bases). The CDR3 has 15 amino acids. Germline-derived CDR1 and CDR2 are SEHNR and FQNEAQ (reference sequence). V dropped 5 bases and J dropped 6 bases, with 16 bases sitting between them. Here the CDR3 DNA reads TGTGCCAGCAGCATACCAGGGGACATCGATGAAAAACTGTTTTTT. It yields the protein CASSIPGDIDEKLFF.

This clonotype turned up a few times. J is TRBJ2-7 and V is TRBV5-1, with unresolved D. V gave up 0 bases and J gave up 4 bases, with 8 bases separating them. This CDR3 region has 13 residues. In germline, CDR1 is SGHRS, CDR2 YFSETQ. The DNA for the CDR3 is TGCGCCAGCAGCTTGGATAGGAGATACGAGCAGTACTTC. Translated, it gives CASSLDRRYEQYF.

This clonotype was seen only a few times. The gene calls are TRBV20-1 and TRBJ2-3; 9 nucleotides match TRBD2. Losses at the gene ends were 5 bases for V and 6 bases for J; bases not matched to a gene: 9. Germline V gene lookup returns CDR1 DFQATT and CDR2 SNEGSKA (reference sequence). The CDR3 is made up of 14 amino acids. Here the CDR3 DNA reads TGCAGTGCTGGAAATAGCGGGGGAGGGGATACGCAGTATTTT. It yields the protein CSAGNSGGGDTQYF.

This clonotype was recorded a few times. The chain carries TRBV5-1 and TRBJ2-3; 9 positions agree with TRBD2. The length of the CDR3 is 15 residues. After removal of 2 bases from V and 4 bases from J, the junction contained 5 bases not matched to a gene. CDR1 and CDR2 (germline): SGHRS, YFSETQ. CDR3 amino acids: CASSLGGGDSDTQYF. The CDR3 nucleotides read TGCGCCAGCAGCTTAGGCGGGGGGGATTCAGATACGCAGTATTTT.

This clonotype was seen more than once but under ten times. J is TRBJ2-3 and V is TRBV18, with TRBD2 matching over 13 bases. The CDR3 runs 19 residues. CDR1 is KGHSH, CDR2 LQKENI, per germline. The V segment lost 3 bases and the J segment 4 bases; nucleotides outside the gene matches: 13. In nucleotides, the CDR3 is TGTGCCAGCTCACCTTTGACTAGCGGGAGGCAGTCCCCGGCAGATACGCAGTATTTT. It encodes CASSPLTSGRQSPADTQYF.

V gene TRBV20-1 combines with J gene TRBJ2-2; 10 bases agree with TRBD1. CDR1 is DFQATT and CDR2 is SNEGSKA in the germline V gene (reference sequence). J gave up 3 bases and V 3 bases, and 4 bases lay outside the gene matches. This CDR3 has 15 residues. The CDR3 nucleotides read TGCAGTGCTAGTTGGGACAGGGGATACACCGGGGAGCTGTTTTTT. Translating it yields CSASWDRGYTGELFF.

The CDR3 DNA is TGCGCCAGCAGCCAAGACGGCCAGGGTAAATACGAGCAGTACTTC. Amino acids: CASSQDGQGKYEQYF. The chain recombines TRBV4-1 with TRBJ2-7; the D gene is possibly TRBD1 (5 bases). Germline assignment: CDR1 MGHRA and CDR2 YSYEKL. The CDR3 consists of 15 residues. Trimming shortened V by 0 bases and J by 4 bases, and 13 bases separated the two germline ends.